Below, one T cell receptor (beta chain) is given with its context. The antigen remains undetermined. Other DNA sequences of this sample code for an identical CDR3. Some clones are missing from TCRdb's copy, which holds only in-frame ones; the method was immunoSEQ multiplex PCR. The table lists about 140,000 clones, around 87% of them singletons. Germline loops: CDR1 SGHRS, CDR2 YFSETQ. The germline V and J ends were trimmed by 0 bases and 1 base, with 8 bases remaining between them. The CDR3 spans 14 residues. These data belong to a study of cytomegalovirus exposure and HLA in healthy donors. Overall study findings and caveats: Subsequent analysis found a tendency for first-cohort TCR clusters to co-occur within the 90 to 150 validation repertoires. Both high specificity and high sensitivity reportedly marked the classifier's diagnosis of cytomegalovirus status. The study labeled more than 150 TCR beta chains cytomegalovirus-associated. The authors confirmed in vitro that three CMV-associated chains were specific for CMV antigens.

The chain combines TRBV5-1 with TRBJ2-7; D may be TRBD2 (5 bases). The sample taken for sequencing was PBMCs. The receptor was isolated from a man aged 18 to 35 in good health and CMV-seropositive. CDR3 nucleotide sequence: TGCGCCAGCAGCTTGGCCTCGGGGTCCTACGAGCAGTACTTC. It translates to CASSLASGSYEQYF.